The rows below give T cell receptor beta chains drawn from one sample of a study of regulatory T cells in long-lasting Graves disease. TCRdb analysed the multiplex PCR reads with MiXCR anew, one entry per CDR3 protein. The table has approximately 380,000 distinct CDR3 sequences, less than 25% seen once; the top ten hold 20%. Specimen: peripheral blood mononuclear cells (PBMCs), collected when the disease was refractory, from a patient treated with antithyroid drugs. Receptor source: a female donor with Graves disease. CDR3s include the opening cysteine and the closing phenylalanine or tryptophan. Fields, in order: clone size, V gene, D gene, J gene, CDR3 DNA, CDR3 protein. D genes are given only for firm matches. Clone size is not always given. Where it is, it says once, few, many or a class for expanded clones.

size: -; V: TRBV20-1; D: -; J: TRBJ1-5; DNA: TGCAGTGCCATAACCAATGGAGGCAGTATTCAGCCCCAGCATTTT; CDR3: CSAITNGGSIQPQHF
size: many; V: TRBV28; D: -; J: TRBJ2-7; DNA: TGTGCCAGCAGTCTTCACATCAGGGGGGCGGACGAGCAGTACTTC; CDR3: CASSLHIRGADEQYF
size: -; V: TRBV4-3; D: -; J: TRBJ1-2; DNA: TGCGCCAGCAGCCAAGACACGGCCGGGAATTATGGCTACACCTTC; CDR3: CASSQDTAGNYGYTF
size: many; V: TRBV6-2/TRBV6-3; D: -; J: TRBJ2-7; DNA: TGTGCCAGCTCGGAGTGGGGTGAGCAGTACTTC; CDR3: CASSEWGEQYF
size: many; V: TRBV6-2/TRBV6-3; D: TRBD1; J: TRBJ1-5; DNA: TGTGCCAGCAGTTACCCTGACAGGGGTCAGCCCCAGCATTTT; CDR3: CASSYPDRGQPQHF
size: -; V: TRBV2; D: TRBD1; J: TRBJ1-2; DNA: TGTGCCAGCAGCTCGTCCAGGGGGTTTAACTATGGCTACACCTTC; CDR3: CASSSSRGFNYGYTF
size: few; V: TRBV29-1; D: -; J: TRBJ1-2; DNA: TGCAGCGTTGAGGGGAAGGATGGCTACACCTTC; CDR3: CSVEGKDGYTF
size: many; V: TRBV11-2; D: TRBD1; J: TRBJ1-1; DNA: TGTGCCAGCAGCTTAGATTCCAAGGGACAGCTGAACACTGAAGCTTTCTTT; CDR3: CASSLDSKGQLNTEAFF
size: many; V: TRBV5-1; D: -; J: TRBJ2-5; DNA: TGCGCCAGCAGCTTACTGACAAACCAAGAGACCCAGTACTTC; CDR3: CASSLLTNQETQYF
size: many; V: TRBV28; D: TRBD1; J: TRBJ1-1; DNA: TGTGCCAGCAGTTTTGGACAGGGCACGGGCACTGAAGCTTTCTTT; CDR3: CASSFGQGTGTEAFF
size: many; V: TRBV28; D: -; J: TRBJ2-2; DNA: TGTGCCAGCAGTTACGGTCTCGCGAACACCGGGGAGCTGTTTTTT; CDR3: CASSYGLANTGELFF
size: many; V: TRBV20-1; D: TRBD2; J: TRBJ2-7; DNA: TGCAGTGCTCCCCAGGCGGGAGGGCCTATCAACGAGCAGTACTTC; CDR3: CSAPQAGGPINEQYF
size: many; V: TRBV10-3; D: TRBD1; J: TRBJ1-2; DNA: TGTGCCATCAGTGACCGGGACAGAGCTGGAATTGGCTATGGCTACACCTTC; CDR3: CAISDRDRAGIGYGYTF
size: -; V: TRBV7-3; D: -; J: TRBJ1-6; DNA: TGTGCCAGCAGCTTAAACAACCCTTCTTCACCCCTCCACTTT; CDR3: CASSLNNPSSPLHF
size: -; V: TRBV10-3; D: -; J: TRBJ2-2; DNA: TGTGCCATCACCCGGGGGCCCAACACCGGGGAGCTGTTTTTT; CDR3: CAITRGPNTGELFF
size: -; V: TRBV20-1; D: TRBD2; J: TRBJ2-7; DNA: TGCAGTGCTAGAGCCTTGACTAGCGGGAGAGGTGGGGAGCAGTACTTC; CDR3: CSARALTSGRGGEQYF
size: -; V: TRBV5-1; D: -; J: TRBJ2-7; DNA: TGCGCCAGCAGCTTGGCCGGCAGGGTCTTTGACGAGCAGTACTTC; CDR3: CASSLAGRVFDEQYF
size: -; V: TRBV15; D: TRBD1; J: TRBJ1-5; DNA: TGTGCCACCAGCAGAGCGACAGGGGGCAATCAGCCCCAGCATTTT; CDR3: CATSRATGGNQPQHF
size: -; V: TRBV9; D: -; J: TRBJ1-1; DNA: TGTGCCAGCAGCGACCGATCGGGGACCTACACTGAAGCTTTCTTT; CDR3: CASSDRSGTYTEAFF
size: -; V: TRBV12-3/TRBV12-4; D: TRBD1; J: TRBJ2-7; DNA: TGTGCCAGCAGTACCGGACAGGGGGCCGGCGAGCAGTACTTC; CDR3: CASSTGQGAGEQYF
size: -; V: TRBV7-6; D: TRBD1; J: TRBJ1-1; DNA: TGTGCCAGCAGCCCCTGGGACAGCTGGGGGAACACTGAAGCTTTCTTT; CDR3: CASSPWDSWGNTEAFF
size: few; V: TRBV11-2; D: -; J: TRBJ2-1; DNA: TGTGCCAGCACCCACGGCGTGGAGGGGTTCAATGAGCAGTTCTTC; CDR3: CASTHGVEGFNEQFF
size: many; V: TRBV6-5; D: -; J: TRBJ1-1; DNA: TGTGCCAGCAGTTACCTCTCGGCAGGCACTGAAGCTTTCTTT; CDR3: CASSYLSAGTEAFF
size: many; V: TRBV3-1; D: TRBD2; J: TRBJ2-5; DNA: TGTGCCAGCAGCCAAGAAAGTACTAGCGGCTGGGAGACCCAGTACTTC; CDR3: CASSQESTSGWETQYF
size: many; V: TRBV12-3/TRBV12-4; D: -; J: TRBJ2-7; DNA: TGTGCCAGCAGTTTCCGGGATACGGTTAGCTACGAGCAGTACTTC; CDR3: CASSFRDTVSYEQYF
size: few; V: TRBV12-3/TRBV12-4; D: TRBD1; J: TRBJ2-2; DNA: TGTGCCAGCAGTAACCGGGACAGGGTTGGCACCGGGGAGCTGTTTTTT; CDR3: CASSNRDRVGTGELFF
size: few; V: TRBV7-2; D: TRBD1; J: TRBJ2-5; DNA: TGTGCCAGCAGCTTAACTACAGGGGCCCGGAGGGAGACCCAGTACTTC; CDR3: CASSLTTGARRETQYF
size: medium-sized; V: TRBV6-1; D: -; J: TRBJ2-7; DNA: TGTGCCAGCAGTATCGGAAATTCCTACGAGCAGTACTTC; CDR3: CASSIGNSYEQYF
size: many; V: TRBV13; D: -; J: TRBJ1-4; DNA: TGTGCCAGCAGCTTGGTAATCGGTGAAAAACTGTTTTTT; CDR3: CASSLVIGEKLFF
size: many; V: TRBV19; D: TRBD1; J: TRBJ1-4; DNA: TGTGCCAGTAGTATCACCGGGACAGACTATGAAAAACTGTTTTTT; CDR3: CASSITGTDYEKLFF
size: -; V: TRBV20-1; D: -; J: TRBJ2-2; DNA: TGCAGTGCTAGGTCAGGGTATAGGGAGCTGTTTTTT; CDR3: CSARSGYRELFF
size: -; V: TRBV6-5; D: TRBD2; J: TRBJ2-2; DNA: TGTGCCAGCAGTTACTCCGGGACTAGCGCAAACACCGGGGAGCTGTTTTTT; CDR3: CASSYSGTSANTGELFF
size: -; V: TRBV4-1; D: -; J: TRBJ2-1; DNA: TGCGCCAGCAGCCAAGATGACTACAATGAGCAGTTCTTC; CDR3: CASSQDDYNEQFF
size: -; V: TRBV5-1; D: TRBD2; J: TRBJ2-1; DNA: TGCGCCAGCAGCTTGGAACTAGCGGGAGGCGATCAGCAGTTCTTC; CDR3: CASSLELAGGDQQFF
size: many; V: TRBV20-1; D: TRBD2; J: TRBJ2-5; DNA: TGCAGTGCCCCGCTAGCGGGAGAGACCCAGTACTTC; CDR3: CSAPLAGETQYF
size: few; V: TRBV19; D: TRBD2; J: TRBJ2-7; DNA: TGTGCCAGTAGTATCAGGCTCCGCGGGAGAAGTAGCTTCGAGCAGTACTTC; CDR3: CASSIRLRGRSSFEQYF
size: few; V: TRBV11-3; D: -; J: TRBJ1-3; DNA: TGTGCCAGCAGCTTATATGCGGGAAACACCATATATTTT; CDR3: CASSLYAGNTIYF
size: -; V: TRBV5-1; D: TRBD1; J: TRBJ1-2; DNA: TGCGCCAGCAGCTCCGGACAGGACGTATATGGCTACACCTTC; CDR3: CASSSGQDVYGYTF
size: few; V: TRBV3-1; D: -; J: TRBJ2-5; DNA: TGTGCCAGCAGATCGGCTAGTCAGAAGACCCAGTACTTC; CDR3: CASRSASQKTQYF
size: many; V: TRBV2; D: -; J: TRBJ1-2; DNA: TGTGCCAGCACTAGCCCTAACTATGGCTACACCTTC; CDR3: CASTSPNYGYTF
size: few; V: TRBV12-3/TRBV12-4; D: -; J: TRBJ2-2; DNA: TGTGCCAGCAGTTTGACGGGAGTAACCGGGGAGCTGTTTTTT; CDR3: CASSLTGVTGELFF
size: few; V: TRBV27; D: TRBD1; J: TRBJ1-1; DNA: TGTGCCAGCAGTCCAATACCGGGACAGGGACTAAACACTGAAGCTTTCTTT; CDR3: CASSPIPGQGLNTEAFF
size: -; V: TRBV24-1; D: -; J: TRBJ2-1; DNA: TGTGCCACCGGAGTACCCCCTTACAATGAGCAGTTCTTC; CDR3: CATGVPPYNEQFF
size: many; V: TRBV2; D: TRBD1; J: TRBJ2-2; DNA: TGTGCCAGCAAGCAGGGGGTGGGCACCGGGGAGCTGTTTTTT; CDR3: CASKQGVGTGELFF
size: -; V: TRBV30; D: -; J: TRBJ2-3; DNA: TGTGCCTGCCCACTTTTTGAGGGCGCAGATACGCAGTATTTT; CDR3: CACPLFEGADTQYF
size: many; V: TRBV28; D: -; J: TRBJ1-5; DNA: TGTGCCAGCAGCGACGGAGGTCAGCCCCAGCATTTT; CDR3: CASSDGGQPQHF
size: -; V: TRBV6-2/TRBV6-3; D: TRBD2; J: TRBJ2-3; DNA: TGTGCCAGCAGTTACCCCAGCGGGAAAACAGATACGCAGTATTTT; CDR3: CASSYPSGKTDTQYF
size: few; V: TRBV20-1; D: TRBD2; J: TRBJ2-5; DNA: TGCAGTTGCTCGCTAGCGGGAGTTGAGGAGACCCAGTACTTC; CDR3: CSCSLAGVEETQYF
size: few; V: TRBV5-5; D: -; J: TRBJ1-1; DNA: TGTGCCAGCAGTCTGGAGTGGGGACAAAAGGACACTGAAGCTTTCTTT; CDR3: CASSLEWGQKDTEAFF
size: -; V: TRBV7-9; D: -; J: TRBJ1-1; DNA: TGTGCCAGCAGCTTAGATCCAGGCGGGGGCACTGAAGCTTTCTTT; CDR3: CASSLDPGGGTEAFF